Sequencing of this T cell receptor (beta chain) was carried out in a study of CD8 T cells in Susac syndrome (dated by TCRdb to the late 2010s). Background on the whole study: Of the Susac syndrome patients who were sequenced, over five had clinically active disease and fewer than ten were in clinical remission. The study used repertoire sequencing to test whether antigen drove CD8+ T cell activation and differentiation in Susac syndrome. At blood withdrawal, Susac syndrome patients were either therapy-naive, taking corticosteroids (in some cases with IVIg as well), or taking IVIg alone.

RNA was extracted using the RNeasy kit, and about 0.45 to 1 microgram was reverse transcribed with random hexamers. The immunoSEQ multiplex PCR assay, covering 54 Vbeta and 13 Jbeta segments, was used to amplify TCR beta CDR3 regions. To correct PCR amplification bias, a synthetic template baseline was used for both primer optimization and computational correction. On the authors' methods: Reads were annotated to V, D and J genes per IMGT and analyzed with immunoSEQ Analyzer, keeping only productive sequences. Clonality was calculated as one minus the Shannon entropy normalized by log2 of the number of productive unique sequences. For each patient and control, public and private clones were evaluated within the 100 most prevalent clones. A clone was defined as Susac-specific if it was absent from the healthy and MS cohorts, from over a thousand published viral clones and from other ImmuneACCESS disease sequences. TCRdb itself trimmed the public reads at Q25 with fastp, ran MiXCR and retained productive beta chains. Duplicate CDR3 protein sequences are folded into a single record with the most common DNA and genes. Here the V and J calls rest on TCRdb's processing, not on the authors' analysis. The sample table holds 100,000 to 150,000 distinct CDR3 sequences, of which under 96% were seen once. The ten largest clones capture over 0.12% of the sample.

CDR1 and CDR2 are drawn from the germline V gene (reference sequence): LNHDA, SQIVND. V was cut back by 4 bases and J by 3 bases, leaving a gap of 7 bases between them. The CDR3 holds 13 amino acids from the cysteine to the phenylalanine. Of the read, only the CDR3 DNA is kept; its 39 bases are in frame from base 1. Turning to this clonotype: The target of this receptor is not known. Base qualities are not at hand, and no much larger clone is one base apart.

High-throughput TCR beta sequencing profiled peripheral blood CD8+ and CD4+ T cells from healthy donors, Susac syndrome patients and multiple sclerosis patients. The Susac syndrome patients fulfilled recently defined diagnostic criteria for either definite or probable disease. CD8+ TEMRA cells were enriched by FACS, while bulk CD8+ and CD4+ T cells were purified by magnetic negative isolation. Blood was collected in EDTA tubes and processed within 24 hours, with PBMCs isolated through density gradient centrifugation. PBMCs intended for TCR sequencing were cryopreserved in liquid nitrogen and were subsequently thawed in a 37 degrees C water bath. Purity of sorted or isolated CD4+, CD8+ and CD8+ TEMRA cells was at least 90%. Overall study outcomes, separate from this receptor: The number of individuals in the TCR sequencing and HLA analysis was recognized as being relatively small. In patients with Susac syndrome, the CD4+ T cell repertoire showed no detectable clonal expansion.

The sample taken for sequencing was CD4+ T cells from PBMCs. The rearrangement joined TRBV19 to TRBJ2-1; the best D guess is TRBD2, with 5 bases matching. The sequence was obtained from a human donor with Susac syndrome. The nucleotides are TGTGCCAGTAGTAGAGGGTACTACAATGAGCAGTTCTTC. It specifies CASSRGYYNEQFF.